The present entry profiles one T cell receptor beta chain with its context. This CDR3 contains 15 residues. Germline V gene lookup returns CDR1 SGHRS and CDR2 YFSETQ. Trimming pared 0 bases from V and 6 bases from J, leaving 14 bases between. This record belongs to a study of blood T cell repertoires in COVID-19. Study-wide context: Material from acute and convalescent COVID-19 was sourced from the United States, Italy and Spain. T cells, B-cell-depleted T cells, or PBMCs supplied cDNA or gDNA.

Authors' processing steps: Amplification with reference gene primers provided the estimates of nucleated cell counts. Profiled with immunoSEQ multiplex PCR; TCRdb holds only in-frame clones, not every one. From that table come the V and J calls and clone size; the DNA was used to work out D and trimming. The data hold around 100,000 clones, with almost 80% observed a single time. The receptor was derived from a woman between 70 and 85 years old with acute or convalescent COVID-19. V and J are TRBV5-1 and TRBJ2-3; D is possibly TRBD1 (5 bases). Sequencing used peripheral blood. In nucleotides, the CDR3 is TGCGCCAGCAGCTTGGAGTCCCCAGGGATTGATACGCAGTATTTT. This translates into CASSLESPGIDTQYF. The whole variable domain, remainder taken from reference TRBV5-1 and TRBJ2-3, is KAGVTQTPRYLIKTRGQQVTLSCSPISGHRSVSWYQQTPGQGLQFLFEYFSETQRNKGNFPGRFSGRQFSNSRSEMNVSTLELGDSALYLCASSLESPGIDTQYFGPGTRLTVL.